This is a list of T cell receptor beta chains from one sample in a study of patients and donors after allogeneic stem cell transplantation. One entry per CDR3 protein results from TCRdb running MiXCR on the RT-PCR reads. The table records 110,000 or so distinct CDR3 sequences, 35% of them present only once. The sequencing sample was made of blood, either unsorted or a sorted T cell fraction (not recorded which). The origin of the receptors is a human donor who was either an allogeneic HSCT recipient or a stem cell or donor lymphocyte infusion donor (not recorded which). It is not recorded whose cells these are; they may come from a transplant donor. The CDR3 runs from the conserved cysteine through the conserved F or W. The order of the fields is clone size, D gene, V gene, J gene, CDR3 DNA, CDR3 protein. The D gene is left open where the match is weak. Only part of the rows carry a size: once, few, many, or a class if the clone is expanded.

-	TRBD1	TRBV5-5	TRBJ1-2	TGTGCCAGCAGCGCTACAGGGGGCTATGGCTATGGCTACACCTTC	CASSATGGYGYGYTF
few	-	TRBV5-1	TRBJ1-1	TGCGCCAGCAGCCCCGGAGGGGTACCGGGCACTGAAGCTTTCTTT	CASSPGGVPGTEAFF
-	-	TRBV29-1	TRBJ2-3	TGCAGCGTTGAAGATCTCCTGGGAACAGATACGCAGTATTTT	CSVEDLLGTDTQYF
-	TRBD1	TRBV20-1	TRBJ1-6	TGCAGTGCTTTGGACAGGGGGAATTCACCCCTCCACTTT	CSALDRGNSPLHF
-	TRBD1	TRBV7-9	TRBJ2-2	TGTGCCAGCAGCTTCCGGGACAGGAGGAACACCGGGGAGCTGTTTTTT	CASSFRDRRNTGELFF
few	TRBD1	TRBV9	TRBJ2-1	TGTGCCAGCAGCGTATTCCCTAAACAGGGGGCGGATGAGCAGTTCTTC	CASSVFPKQGADEQFF
-	TRBD1	TRBV6-5	TRBJ1-2	TGTGCCAGCAAACCCGGGACAGCCTTTAACTATGGCTACACCTTC	CASKPGTAFNYGYTF
many	-	TRBV6-6	TRBJ1-6	TGTGCCAGCTGGCCTCCAAGCTCCTATAATTCACCCCTCCACTTT	CASWPPSSYNSPLHF
-	TRBD1	TRBV19	TRBJ2-7	TGTGCCAGTAGCACGACAGGGTTCGAGCAGTACTTC	CASSTTGFEQYF
few	TRBD1	TRBV18	TRBJ2-7	TGTGCCAGCTCACCGGGGACAGTAGACTCCTACGAGCAGTACTTC	CASSPGTVDSYEQYF
-	-	TRBV20-1	TRBJ1-1	TGCAGTGCTAGGGTGCCCCCGTTTCGGACCGCGAACACTGAAGCTTTCTTT	CSARVPPFRTANTEAFF
-	-	TRBV6-5	TRBJ1-5	TGTGCCAGCAGACCTATAGGCGTTGGGGGGAATCAGCCCCAGCATTTT	CASRPIGVGGNQPQHF
-	-	TRBV21-1	TRBJ2-7	TGTGCCAGCAGCAAATGGCTAGCGGGAGCCTACGAGCAGTACTTC	CASSKWLAGAYEQYF
-	-	TRBV24-1	TRBJ2-1	TGTGCCACCAGTGATGGACTTGAGCAGTTCTTC	CATSDGLEQFF
once	-	TRBV13	TRBJ2-3	TGTGCCAGCAGCCCGGGGTGGCCTCTGGGGGCAGATACGCAGTATTTT	CASSPGWPLGADTQYF
-	-	TRBV5-1	TRBJ2-3	TGCGCCAGCAGCCGGCCCTGGGACCCAGATACGCAGTATTTT	CASSRPWDPDTQYF
-	TRBD2	TRBV12-3/TRBV12-4	TRBJ2-2	TGTGCCAGCAGTTTTCGGGCTAGCGGGAGTTCCGGGGAGCTGTTTTTT	CASSFRASGSSGELFF
-	-	TRBV4-2	TRBJ1-5	TGTGCCAGCAGCCAAGTGGAGTACCAGCCCCAGCATTTT	CASSQVEYQPQHF
-	-	TRBV25-1	TRBJ1-1	TGTGCCAGCGGTGAGGTTGGGAGGGCTGAAGCTTTCTTT	CASGEVGRAEAFF
-	TRBD2	TRBV29-1	TRBJ2-7	TGCAGCGCGCGGGAGGGCCCCACTCGCTACGAGCAGTACTTC	CSAREGPTRYEQYF
once	-	TRBV20-1	TRBJ2-1	TGCAGTGCAAGTGGATCCCGAGGACCAAGCTCCTACAATGAGCAGTTCTTC	CSASGSRGPSSYNEQFF
-	-	TRBV6-5	TRBJ2-7	TGTGCCAGCACCCGGAACTTGGGGAGCTCCTACGAGCAGTACTTC	CASTRNLGSSYEQYF
-	-	TRBV14	TRBJ1-2	TGTGCCAGCAGCCCACGGGCTTTTAACTATGGCTACACCTTC	CASSPRAFNYGYTF
-	TRBD2	TRBV6-2/TRBV6-3	TRBJ2-1	TGTGCCAGCAGGACTAGCGGGAGGCACAATGAGCAGTTCTTC	CASRTSGRHNEQFF
-	-	TRBV5-1	TRBJ2-7	TGCGCCAGCAGCTTGGCCGTCTGGGAAGAGCAGTACTTC	CASSLAVWEEQYF
-	-	TRBV7-2	TRBJ2-1	TGTGCCAGCAGCTTAGGAGGTCATCTCAGGTGGAATGAGCAGTTCTTC	CASSLGGHLRWNEQFF
-	-	TRBV25-1	TRBJ1-1	TGTGCCAGCACCCGACGGGGGGCAAACACTGAAGCTTTCTTT	CASTRRGANTEAFF
-	TRBD2	TRBV7-2	TRBJ2-3	TGTGCCAGCGGACTAGCGGGAGGGGCAGATACGCAGTATTTT	CASGLAGGADTQYF
-	-	TRBV6-1	TRBJ1-2	TGTGCCAGCAGTGAAAGGTGGGGGCTGAACTATGGCTACACCTTC	CASSERWGLNYGYTF
few	-	TRBV12-3/TRBV12-4	TRBJ1-6	TGTGCCAGCAGTTGGGGCCTCAGGGCTTGGAATTCACCCCTCCACTTT	CASSWGLRAWNSPLHF
-	-	TRBV10-3	TRBJ2-7	TGTGCCATCACCTCCCGGGACGGTGGTCACGAGCAGTACTTC	CAITSRDGGHEQYF
few	TRBD1	TRBV28	TRBJ1-5	TGTGCCAGCAGACGGGACAGGGCGATGGAGCCCCAGCATTTT	CASRRDRAMEPQHF
-	-	TRBV9	TRBJ2-1	TGTGCCAGCAGCGGGAGGGACATCAGAATAGAGCAGTTCTTC	CASSGRDIRIEQFF
few	-	TRBV9	TRBJ1-2	TGTGCCAGCAGCCGACAAGGGAGAGGTTATGGCTACACCTTC	CASSRQGRGYGYTF
-	-	TRBV28	TRBJ1-4	TGTGCCAGCAGTTTCAGAACTAATGAAAAACTGTTTTTT	CASSFRTNEKLFF
few	-	TRBV20-1	TRBJ1-1	TGCAGTGCTTCTGTATATCCGGGCGCTGAAGCTTTCTTT	CSASVYPGAEAFF
few	-	TRBV4-3	TRBJ2-5	TGCGCCAGCAGCCAAGATGGAGGGTCGGAGACCCAGTACTTC	CASSQDGGSETQYF
-	-	TRBV24-1	TRBJ2-3	TGTGCCACCAGTATGGGTTCGGGTTCAGATACGCAGTATTTT	CATSMGSGSDTQYF
few	-	TRBV20-1	TRBJ1-5	TGCAGTGCTGCAGGGACCAGCAATCAGCCCCAGCATTTT	CSAAGTSNQPQHF
few	-	TRBV12-3/TRBV12-4	TRBJ1-1	TGTGCCAGCAGTCGGGACAACACTGAAGCTTTCTTT	CASSRDNTEAFF